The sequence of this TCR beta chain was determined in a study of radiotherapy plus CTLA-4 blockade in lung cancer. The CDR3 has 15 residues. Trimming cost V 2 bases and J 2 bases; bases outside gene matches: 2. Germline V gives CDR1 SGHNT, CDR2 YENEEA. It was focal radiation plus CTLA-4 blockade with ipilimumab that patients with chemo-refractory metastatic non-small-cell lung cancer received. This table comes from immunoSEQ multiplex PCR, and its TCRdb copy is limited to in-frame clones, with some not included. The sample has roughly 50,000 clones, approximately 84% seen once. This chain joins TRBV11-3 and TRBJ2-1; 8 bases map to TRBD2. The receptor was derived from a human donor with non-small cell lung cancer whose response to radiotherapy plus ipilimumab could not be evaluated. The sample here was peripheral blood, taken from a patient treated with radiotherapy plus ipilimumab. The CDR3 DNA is TGTGCCAGCAGCTTACTAGCGGGCCCCTACAATGAGCAGTTCTTC. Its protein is CASSLLAGPYNEQFF.